This is a list of T cell receptor beta chains from one sample in a study of cytomegalovirus exposure and HLA in healthy donors. Assay used: immunoSEQ multiplex PCR; TCRdb lists only in-frame clones, some missing. The profile covers about 180,000 clones, with roughly 77% appearing a single time and 2% to 2.5% taken by the ten largest. Sample: PBMCs. The receptors were gathered from a woman in her twenties or thirties in good health and CMV-seropositive. The CDR3 runs from the conserved cysteine through the conserved F or W. D genes are given only for firm matches. Clone size is stated in some rows and not others, as once, few, many or a class when expanded.

TRBJ2-5,NA,TRBV7-9,NA,TGTGCCAGCAGCCTAGCCCAGGAGACCCAGTACTTC,CASSLAQETQYF
TRBJ2-7,TRBD1,TRBV11-2,NA,TGTGCCAGCAGCTCCTCCGGGACAGCGCTCTACGAGCAGTACTTC,CASSSSGTALYEQYF
TRBJ1-6,TRBD1,TRBV19,NA,TGTGCCAGTAGTGCAGGGGGCGACTCACCCCTCCACTTT,CASSAGGDSPLHF
TRBJ2-7,TRBD1,TRBV9,once,TGTGCCAGCAGCGCCACCGGGACAGGGGTATACGAGCAGTACTTC,CASSATGTGVYEQYF
TRBJ2-3,TRBD2,TRBV11-2,NA,TGTGCCAGCAGCTTATTTGCGGGGGATGGGGATACGCAGTATTTT,CASSLFAGDGDTQYF
TRBJ1-6,NA,TRBV30,few,TGTGCCTGGAGTGGGACAAACTCCTATAATTCACCCCTCCACTTT,CAWSGTNSYNSPLHF
TRBJ2-7,NA,TRBV4-3,NA,TGCGCCAGCAGCCAAGACAGATCCTACGAGCAGTACTTC,CASSQDRSYEQYF
TRBJ2-2,NA,TRBV6-6,NA,TGTGCCAGCAGTTACTGGGATAGGCGGGTCACCGGGGAGCTGTTTTTT,CASSYWDRRVTGELFF
TRBJ1-4,NA,TRBV19,NA,TGTGCCAGTAGTATCCTTTGGGCCGCCTTCCAGGAAAAACTGTTTTTT,CASSILWAAFQEKLFF
TRBJ2-7,TRBD1,TRBV4-3,NA,TGCGCCAGCAGCCAGGGACAGGGCCCCCACTCCTACGAGCAGTACTTC,CASSQGQGPHSYEQYF
TRBJ1-5,NA,TRBV27,NA,TGTGCCAGCAGTTTTACCCTCGGGGATCAGCCCCAGCATTTT,CASSFTLGDQPQHF
TRBJ2-3,TRBD1,TRBV4-2,NA,TGTGCCAGCAGTCCTGGACAGGGCGCACAAGATACGCAGTATTTT,CASSPGQGAQDTQYF
TRBJ2-5,TRBD1,TRBV9,NA,TGTGCCAGCAGCACGGGACAGGCCTTCCAAGAGACCCAGTACTTC,CASSTGQAFQETQYF
TRBJ2-1,TRBD2,TRBV4-2,NA,TGTGCCAGCAGCCAAGAGGGCGGGGGGGACTCCTACAATGAGCAGTTCTTC,CASSQEGGGDSYNEQFF
TRBJ2-7,NA,TRBV27,once,TGTGCCAGCAGTTTTGGAGGAACATACGAGCAGTACTTC,CASSFGGTYEQYF
TRBJ2-7,NA,TRBV28,NA,TGTGCCAGCAGTTTAGCAGGAGGGTGGGTTTACGAGCAGTACTTC,CASSLAGGWVYEQYF
TRBJ1-3,NA,TRBV6-6,NA,TGTGCCAGCAGTAAATTCCAGGGATTGGAAAACACCATATATTTT,CASSKFQGLENTIYF
TRBJ2-1,TRBD2,TRBV9,NA,TGTGCCAGCAGCGTAGTGGGACTAGCGGGGGATGAGCAGTTCTTC,CASSVVGLAGDEQFF
TRBJ1-6,NA,TRBV5-1,NA,TGCGCCAGCAGCTTGAGCCTAGGACAGTCTAATTCACCCCTCCACTTT,CASSLSLGQSNSPLHF
TRBJ2-3,TRBD2,TRBV6-4,once,TGTGCCAGCAGTGTTTTAGCGGGGGGAACAGATACGCAGTATTTT,CASSVLAGGTDTQYF
TRBJ2-1,NA,TRBV29-1,NA,TGCAGCGTCCCCCGCAGGGTTGGAAGGGTCGACAATGAGCAGTTCTTC,CSVPRRVGRVDNEQFF
TRBJ2-7,NA,TRBV9,NA,TGTGCCAGCAGCGGGTCCACATCAGGGCACTCCTACGAGCAGTACTTC,CASSGSTSGHSYEQYF
TRBJ2-6,TRBD1,TRBV23-1,NA,TGCGCCAGCAGTCAACCCGGGACAGGCCACTTCTCTGGGGCCAACGTCCTGACTTTC,CASSQPGTGHFSGANVLTF
TRBJ2-2,NA,TRBV18,once,TGTGCCAGCTCACCTGGGGCCCAGAACACCGGGGAGCTGTTTTTT,CASSPGAQNTGELFF
TRBJ2-1,TRBD2,TRBV30,NA,TGTGCCTGGACCCTCCCCCGAGCGGGGGCGAGCAATGAGCAGTTCTTC,CAWTLPRAGASNEQFF
TRBJ2-4,NA,TRBV4-2,NA,TGTGCCAGCAGCCAAGATTGGGGCTCCAAAAACATTCAGTACTTC,CASSQDWGSKNIQYF
TRBJ1-1,TRBD1,TRBV7-8,NA,TGTGCCAGCAGCTTAAATGGACAGGTTTTTGAGAACACTGAAGCTTTCTTT,CASSLNGQVFENTEAFF
TRBJ2-3,NA,TRBV6-5,once,TGTGCCAGCAGTTACGCGGGCGCGACCACCACAGATACGCAGTATTTT,CASSYAGATTTDTQYF
TRBJ2-7,NA,TRBV5-6,NA,TGTGCCAGCGCTCTCAGGGGTCTCGAGCAGTACTTC,CASALRGLEQYF
TRBJ2-3,TRBD2,TRBV7-7,once,TGTGCCAGCAGCCCGATTACTAGCGGGGGTAACACAGATACGCAGTATTTT,CASSPITSGGNTDTQYF
TRBJ2-3,TRBD2,TRBV5-1,NA,TGCGCCAGCAGCGGCGCGGGGGGCCCCGACACAGATACGCAGTATTTT,CASSGAGGPDTDTQYF
TRBJ1-5,TRBD1,TRBV28,NA,TGTGCCAGCAGTCCGGGACAGGGTGGGCGACAGCCCCAGCATTTT,CASSPGQGGRQPQHF
TRBJ2-5,TRBD1,TRBV25-1,NA,TGTGCCAGCAGTCCCGCGGGACAGGGAGAGACCCAGTACTTC,CASSPAGQGETQYF
TRBJ2-7,TRBD2,TRBV7-2,NA,TGTGCCAGCAGGAGGACTAGCGGTTCCTACGAGCAGTACTTC,CASRRTSGSYEQYF
TRBJ1-1,NA,TRBV7-3,NA,TGTGCCAGCAGTATATACGGGGGGAACACTGAAGCTTTCTTT,CASSIYGGNTEAFF
TRBJ2-7,NA,TRBV7-8,NA,TGTGCCAGCAGCCTCCGGGTGGGAGCGGGCGAGCAGTACTTC,CASSLRVGAGEQYF
TRBJ2-7,TRBD2,TRBV10-2,NA,TGCGCCAGCAGTCGATATAGCGGGGGGGATCCCTACGAGCAGTACTTC,CASSRYSGGDPYEQYF
TRBJ1-2,TRBD1,TRBV4-3,NA,TGCGCCAGCAGCCGACAGGGCTATGGCTACACCTTC,CASSRQGYGYTF
TRBJ1-2,TRBD1,TRBV11-2,NA,TGTGCCAGCAGCTTGCTACAGGGGTCTCCCCCCTATGGCTACACCTTC,CASSLLQGSPPYGYTF
TRBJ2-7,NA,TRBV28,NA,TGTGCCAGCTTAGAAGCGGGCTCCTACGAGCAGTACTTC,CASLEAGSYEQYF
TRBJ2-3,TRBD2,TRBV9,NA,TGTGCCAGCAGCGTAGACCCAGCGGGGGCCAGCACAGATACGCAGTATTTT,CASSVDPAGASTDTQYF
TRBJ2-7,NA,TRBV2,NA,TGTGCCAGCAAAAGTTGGAGCTACGAGCAGTACTTC,CASKSWSYEQYF
TRBJ2-1,NA,TRBV27,NA,TGTGCCAGCAGTTCCTTACAGGCGGACTCCTACAATGAGCAGTTCTTC,CASSSLQADSYNEQFF
TRBJ2-6,NA,TRBV7-2,NA,TGTGCCAGCGTCGAGGGGGGGAACTTTGGGGCCAACGTCCTGACTTTC,CASVEGGNFGANVLTF
TRBJ2-2,NA,TRBV11-3,few,TGTGCCAGCAGCCCCCTCTCCGGTTCCGGGGAGCTGTTTTTT,CASSPLSGSGELFF